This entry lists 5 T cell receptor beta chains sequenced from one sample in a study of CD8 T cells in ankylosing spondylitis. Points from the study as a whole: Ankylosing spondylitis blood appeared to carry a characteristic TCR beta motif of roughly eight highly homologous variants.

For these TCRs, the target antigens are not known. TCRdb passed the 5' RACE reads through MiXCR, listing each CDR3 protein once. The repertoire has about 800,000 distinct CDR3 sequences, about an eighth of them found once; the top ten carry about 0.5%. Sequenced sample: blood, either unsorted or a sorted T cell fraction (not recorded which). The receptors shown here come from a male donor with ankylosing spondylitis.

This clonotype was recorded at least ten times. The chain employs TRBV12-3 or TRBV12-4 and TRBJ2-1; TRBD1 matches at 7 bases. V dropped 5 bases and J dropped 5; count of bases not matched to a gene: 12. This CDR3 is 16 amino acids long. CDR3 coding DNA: TGTGCCAGCAGTCCCGGGACAGCAATAAGGAACAATGAGCAGTTCTTC. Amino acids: CASSPGTAIRNNEQFF.

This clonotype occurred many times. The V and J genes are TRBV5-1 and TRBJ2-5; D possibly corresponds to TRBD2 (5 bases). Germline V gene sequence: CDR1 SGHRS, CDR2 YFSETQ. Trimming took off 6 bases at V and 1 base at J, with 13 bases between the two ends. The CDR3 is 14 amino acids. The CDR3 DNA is TGCGCCAGCAACGAGGGCAGTACCCAAGAGACCCAGTACTTC. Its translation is CASNEGSTQETQYF.

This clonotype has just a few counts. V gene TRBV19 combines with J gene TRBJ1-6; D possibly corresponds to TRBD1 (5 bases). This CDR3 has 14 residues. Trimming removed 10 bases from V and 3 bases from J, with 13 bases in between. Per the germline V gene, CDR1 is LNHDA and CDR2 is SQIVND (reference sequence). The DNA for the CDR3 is TGTGCCACCCGGGGACCGATCTATAATTCACCCCTCCACTTT. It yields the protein CATRGPIYNSPLHF.

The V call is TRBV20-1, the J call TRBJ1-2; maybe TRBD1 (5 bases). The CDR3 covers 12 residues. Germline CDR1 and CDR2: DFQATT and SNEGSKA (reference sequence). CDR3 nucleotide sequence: TGCAGACCGGGGCAGGTGGACTATGGCTACACCTTC. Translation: CRPGQVDYGYTF.

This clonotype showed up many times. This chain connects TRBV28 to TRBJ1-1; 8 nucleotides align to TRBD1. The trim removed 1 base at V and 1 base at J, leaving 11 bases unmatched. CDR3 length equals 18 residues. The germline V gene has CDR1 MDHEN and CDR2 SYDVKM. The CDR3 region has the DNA TGTGCCAGCAGTTTATCCGGGGCAGGGGGCACCCGGAACACTGAAGCTTTCTTT. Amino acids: CASSLSGAGGTRNTEAFF.